These 32 T cell receptor beta chains originate from one sample sequenced in a study of blood T cells in healthy people across ages. Sample-barcoded 5' priming and a J-beta primer mix drove a second PCR of roughly 6 to 12 cycles. One entry per CDR3 protein results from TCRdb running MiXCR on the 5' RACE reads. The data hold some 1.5 million distinct CDR3 sequences, with 28% observed a single time. The sample taken for sequencing was blood. The receptors were sampled from a young woman in good health.

This clonotype was seen a handful of times. V and J are TRBV5-1 and TRBJ2-2, with no clear D. Per germline, CDR1 SGHRS and CDR2 YFSETQ. Trimming pared 4 bases from V and 5 bases from J, leaving 18 bases between. CDR3 length: 16 residues. In DNA, the CDR3 is TGCGCCAGCAGCGGAAAAAGCAAGGGTACGACCGGGGAGCTGTTTTTT. Translation gives CASSGKSKGTTGELFF.

This clonotype was observed at least ten times. The CDR3 bases are TGCAGTGCTAGTCCGGGACAACCCTACGAGCAGTACTTC. Protein sequence: CSASPGQPYEQYF. The J gene is TRBJ2-7, the V gene TRBV20-1; D perhaps matches TRBD1 (6 bases). The CDR3 has 13 residues. Trimming left V 3 bases short and J 2 bases short, with 11 bases between. Germline CDR1 reads DFQATT; CDR2 reads SNEGSKA (reference sequence).

This clonotype was observed a handful of times. The rearrangement joins TRBV12-3 or TRBV12-4 to TRBJ2-7; TRBD2 is a possible D gene (6 bases). Trimming removed 4 bases at V and 6 bases at J, with 13 bases between. The CDR3 spans 13 residues. Written as DNA, the CDR3 is TGTGCCAGCAGTTACGGGAGTCGAGCCGAGCAGTACTTC. The encoded protein is CASSYGSRAEQYF.

This clonotype occurred a few times. A much larger clonotype is one base distant, so this may be a read error. The rearrangement links TRBV10-3 to TRBJ2-1; 13 bases fit TRBD2. The V segment lost 6 bases and the J segment 8 bases; nucleotides outside the gene matches: 4. The CDR3 runs to 14 residues. The germline V gene encodes CDR1 ENHRY and CDR2 SYGVKD. This CDR3 is CAIRGLAGIDEQFF. In DNA form, the CDR3 reads TGTGCCATCAGGGGACTAGCGGGGATCGATGAGCAGTTCTTC.

Only a few counts were recorded for this clonotype. The chain combines TRBV5-5 with TRBJ2-1, with 9 nucleotides matching TRBD2. CDR1 is SGHKS and CDR2 is YYEKEE in the germline V gene (reference sequence). Germline trimming cut 2 bases from V and 7 bases from J; bases unmatched to any gene: 10. This CDR3 spans 16 amino acids. The CDR3 DNA is TGTGCCAGCAGCTTCTCCGGGGGCGGGGGGGCGAATGAGCAGTTCTTC. As protein: CASSFSGGGGANEQFF.

The chain recombines TRBV20-1 with TRBJ2-7, with unresolved D. The germline V gene has CDR1 DFQATT and CDR2 SNEGSKA (reference sequence). V lost 3 bases, J lost 0 bases, and 6 bases lay in between. The CDR3 length is 12 residues. CDR3 region: CSARTYSYEQYF. In DNA form, the CDR3 reads TGCAGTGCTAGGACTTACTCCTACGAGCAGTACTTC.

This chain connects TRBV5-5 to TRBJ1-5, with 9 bases aligning to TRBD1. Germline V lookup: CDR1 SGHKS, CDR2 YYEKEE (reference sequence). The CDR3 runs 16 residues. V dropped 4 bases and J dropped 5; count of bases not matched to a gene: 10. The CDR3 nucleotides are TGTGCCAGCAGCGGGGGGACAGGGTCAGAAGATCAGCCCCAGCATTTT. Amino acids: CASSGGTGSEDQPQHF.

This clonotype was seen at least ten times. The J gene is TRBJ2-7, the V gene TRBV6-5; D is ambiguous. Germline assignment: CDR1 MNHEY and CDR2 SVGAGI. The CDR3 is 11 residues long. The V gene lost 7 bases and the J gene lost 4 bases, with 8 bases spanning the gap. The CDR3 sequence: CASMSRYEQYF. DNA for the CDR3: TGTGCCAGCATGTCTAGATACGAGCAGTACTTC.

This clonotype has a handful of counts. V gene TRBV20-1 combines with J gene TRBJ2-1, with 7 positions matching TRBD1. The CDR3 runs to 14 residues. J gave up 4 bases and V 3 bases, and 6 bases lay outside the gene matches. Germline values: CDR1 DFQATT, CDR2 SNEGSKA (reference sequence). CDR3 residues: CSARQGVSYNEQFF. The CDR3 DNA is TGCAGTGCTAGGCAGGGGGTTTCTTACAATGAGCAGTTCTTC.

The V call is TRBV4-3, the J call TRBJ2-7, with 8 bases matching TRBD1. From germline, CDR1 is LGHNA and CDR2 YSLEER. V was clipped by 4 bases and J by 2 bases; unmatched bases: 7. This CDR3 spans 15 amino acids. CDR3 loop: CASSLRQGRTYEQYF. The CDR3, as DNA: TGCGCCAGCAGCCTCAGACAGGGGCGAACCTACGAGCAGTACTTC.

V and J are TRBV7-7 and TRBJ2-5, with 7 nucleotides matching TRBD1. The CDR3 runs 14 residues. Germline CDR1 and CDR2: SSHAT and FNYEAQ (reference sequence). V gave up 4 bases and J gave up 4 bases; unmatched junction bases: 6. The CDR3 DNA sequence: TGTGCCAGCAGCTCCCGGGACAGCCCAGAGACCCAGTACTTC. It specifies CASSSRDSPETQYF.

This clonotype was seen only a few times. The CDR3 spells CASSSATGGYGYTF. CDR3 in DNA: TGTGCCAGCAGTTCGGCGACAGGAGGATATGGCTACACCTTC. The chain is built from TRBV6-5 and TRBJ1-2, with D perhaps TRBD1 (6 bases). This CDR3 comprises 14 residues. Germline V lookup: CDR1 MNHEY, CDR2 SVGAGI. Trimming took 4 bases from V and 5 from J, leaving 14 bases between them.

Many counts were recorded for this clonotype. The gene calls are TRBV20-1 and TRBJ2-7; possible D gene TRBD1, 5 bases. Between the trimmed V and J ends, which lost 3 bases and 2 bases, there was a span of 14 bases. Germline V CDR1 and CDR2: DFQATT, SNEGSKA (reference sequence). The CDR3 totals 14 residues. As DNA, the CDR3 is TGCAGTGCTAGCCCCGCGCAGGGAACCTACGAGCAGTACTTC. Protein sequence: CSASPAQGTYEQYF.

V is TRBV4-1 and J is TRBJ1-1, with TRBD1 matching 9 bases. Germline CDR1 MGHRA, CDR2 YSYEKL. Trimming at V came to 1 base and at J to 10 bases, leaving 10 bases not matched to a gene. The CDR3 extends over 15 amino acids. CDR3: CASSQVETGGSAAFF. The CDR3 DNA is TGCGCCAGCAGCCAAGTAGAGACAGGGGGGTCGGCAGCTTTCTTT.

This clonotype has a handful of counts. V usage is TRBV6-6 and J usage is TRBJ2-7, with D unclear. Per germline, CDR1 MNHNY and CDR2 SVGAGI (reference sequence). This CDR3 spans 14 amino acids. Trimming cost V 0 bases and J 2 bases, with 8 bases left between them. The CDR3 region has the DNA TGTGCCAGCAGTTACTCCCCCCAGGCCTACGAGCAGTACTTC. It encodes CASSYSPQAYEQYF.

This clonotype was recorded a few times. The V gene is TRBV29-1, the J gene TRBJ1-3; D gene ambiguous. The ends were cut back, 5 bases at V and 0 bases at J, with 8 bases in the middle. The CDR3 totals 13 residues. Germline V gene data show CDR1 as SQVTM and CDR2 as ANQGSEA. CDR3 in amino acids: CSVLVSSGNTIYF. The CDR3, as DNA: TGCAGCGTTTTGGTGAGCTCTGGAAACACCATATATTTT.

A single count supports this clonotype. J is TRBJ2-1 and V is TRBV6-1, with TRBD2 identical over 9 bases. V lost 8 bases and J lost 0; bases outside the gene matches: 11. Germline values: CDR1 MNHNS, CDR2 SASEGT. This CDR3 has 17 residues. The CDR3 reads CASGTSGGPSSYNEQFF. CDR3 nucleotide sequence: TGTGCCAGCGGAACAAGCGGGGGGCCGAGCTCCTACAATGAGCAGTTCTTC.

This clonotype was detected only a few times. The chain is built from TRBV10-1 and TRBJ2-2; possibly TRBD2 for D (6 bases). This CDR3 is 14 amino acids long. Trimming took off 3 bases at V and 4 bases at J, with 9 bases between the two ends. CDR1 and CDR2 (germline): WNHNN, SYGVQD (reference sequence). The CDR3 DNA sequence: TGCGCCAGCAGTGATAGCGGTACCACCGGGGAGCTGTTTTTT. Amino acids: CASSDSGTTGELFF.

This chain connects TRBV3-1 to TRBJ1-2; TRBD1 is a possible D gene (6 bases). Trimming pared 0 bases from V and 3 bases from J, leaving 14 bases between. The CDR3 spans 16 residues. CDR1 LGHDT and CDR2 YNNKEL come from the germline V gene (reference sequence). The CDR3 DNA reads as TGTGCCAGCAGCCAAGATACGGGGGGGCCTTACTATGGCTACACCTTC. Residues: CASSQDTGGPYYGYTF.

This clonotype was seen a handful of times. V is TRBV5-1 and J is TRBJ2-6, with D maybe TRBD2 (6 bases). The V and J ends lost 1 base and 1 base respectively, with 12 bases between them. The CDR3 consists of 17 residues. Germline-derived CDR1 and CDR2 are SGHRS and YFSETQ. CDR3 DNA sequence: TGCGCCAGCAGCTTGACCGCCGGGAGATCTGGGGCCAACGTCCTGACTTTC. The encoded protein is CASSLTAGRSGANVLTF.

This clonotype came up many times. J is TRBJ1-2 and V is TRBV7-9; 7 positions agree with TRBD1. The length of the CDR3 is 16 residues. The V gene's germline CDR1 is SEHNR and CDR2 FQNEAQ (reference sequence). V was pared by 5 bases and J by 7 bases, with 16 bases of the junction left unmatched. The CDR3 region is CASSRRGGFVTSGYTF. CDR3 nucleotides: TGTGCCAGCAGCCGCAGGGGGGGGTTTGTCACGTCTGGCTACACCTTC.

This sequence joins TRBV15 and TRBJ2-5; the match to TRBD2 covers 7 bases. The germline gives CDR1 LNHNV, CDR2 YYDKDF (reference sequence). The CDR3 totals 14 residues. Trimming took 3 bases from V and 5 from J; bases not matched to a gene: 6. In DNA, the CDR3 is TGTGCCACCAGCAGCCGCGGGGGTACGGAGACCCAGTACTTC. Protein: CATSSRGGTETQYF.

This clonotype was counted at least ten times. The CDR3 loop reads CASSLVGLNTEAFF. The CDR3 nucleotides are TGTGCCAGCAGCTTAGTAGGGTTGAACACTGAAGCTTTCTTT. The V call is TRBV7-9, the J call TRBJ1-1; D is uncertain. The CDR3 contains 14 residues. Trimming left V 1 base short and J 0 bases short, with 6 bases between. The germline V gene encodes CDR1 SEHNR and CDR2 FQNEAQ (reference sequence).

Concerning this clonotype: A junction boundary mismatches the germline segment, possibly from a read error. CDR3 in DNA: TGTGCCAGCAGCGCCCGGACAGGGGGCGGCTACATCTTC. Protein sequence: CASSARTGGGYIF. The chain couples TRBV9 to TRBJ1-2, with 11 bases fitting TRBD1. The CDR3 runs 13 residues. In germline, CDR1 is SGDLS, CDR2 YYNGEE.

As concerns this clonotype: A read error is possible here, since a much larger clone lies one base away. This chain uses TRBV12-3 or TRBV12-4 with TRBJ1-5, with D uncertain. There are 12 residues in the CDR3. V was cut by 4 bases and J by 5 bases, with 6 bases left in between. CDR3 loop: CASSYTDQPQHF. In nucleotides, the CDR3 is TGTGCCAGCAGTTACACCGATCAGCCCCAGCATTTT.

Many counts were recorded for this clonotype. The J gene is TRBJ2-5, the V gene TRBV28; D remains unclear. TRBJ2-3 matches the DNA end more closely, so the J call is doubtful. Germline CDR1 and CDR2: MDHEN and SYDVKM. The length of the CDR3 is 13 residues. CDR3 nucleotides: TGTGCCAGCAGTTTAGGTGGTGTAGGGACGCAGTATTTT. Encoded protein: CASSLGGVGTQYF.

This chain uses TRBV5-1 with TRBJ2-5, with 9 bases identical to TRBD2. With V trimmed by 4 bases and J by 11 bases, 21 bases remained unmatched. The CDR3 length is 17 residues. Germline CDR1 reads SGHRS; CDR2 reads YFSETQ. CDR3 in DNA: TGCGCCAGCAGCGCCAAGCCTAGCGGGGAGCCTGGAATGGAGCAGTACTTC. Its protein is CASSAKPSGEPGMEQYF.

The chain combines TRBV7-2 with TRBJ2-5; D unresolved. V dropped 5 bases and J dropped 4 bases, with 11 bases sitting between them. CDR3 size: 13 residues. Looked up from germline, CDR1 is SGHTA and CDR2 is FQGNSA. CDR3 amino acids: CASSRDPIETQYF. As DNA, the CDR3 is TGTGCCAGCAGCCGCGATCCGATAGAGACCCAGTACTTC.

The chain employs TRBV20-1 and TRBJ1-4, with 9 bases lining up with TRBD1. The CDR3 runs 14 residues. After removal of 3 bases from V and 13 bases from J, the junction contained 12 bases not matched to a gene. Germline V gene sequence: CDR1 DFQATT, CDR2 SNEGSKA (reference sequence). CDR3 nucleotides: TGCAGTGCTAGTCAATTCCCGGGACAGGGTCGACTGTTTTTT. Residues: CSASQFPGQGRLFF.

This chain links TRBV20-1 with TRBJ2-7; weak D call: TRBD2 (5 bases). The germline V gene encodes CDR1 DFQATT and CDR2 SNEGSKA (reference sequence). The CDR3 is made up of 14 amino acids. Trimming shortened V by 0 bases and J by 7 bases, and 16 bases separated the two germline ends. CDR3 bases: TGCAGTGCTAGAGATCAAGGACGGGGTCTGGAGCAGTACTTC. The encoded protein is CSARDQGRGLEQYF.

This clonotype has just a few counts. The V gene is TRBV3-1, the J gene TRBJ2-5; the match to TRBD1 covers 8 bases. The germline V gene encodes CDR1 LGHDT and CDR2 YNNKEL (reference sequence). V shed 6 bases, J shed 1 base, and the junction held 4 bases outside the gene matches. The CDR3 extends over 14 amino acids. CDR3 sequence (DNA): TGTGCCAGCAGACGACAGGGGAGCCAAGAGACCCAGTACTTC. This gives the protein CASRRQGSQETQYF.

Comment on this clonotype: A junction end diverges from the germline sequence, so it may reflect a read error. CDR3 loop: CATRDRGRRSTDTQYF. The CDR3 nucleotides are TGTGCCACCCGTGATCGGGGGCGGAGAAGCACAGATACGCAGTATTTT. The rearrangement joins TRBV24-1 to TRBJ2-3; the D call may be TRBD1 or TRBD2 (6 bases each). The CDR3 length is 16 residues. From germline, CDR1 is KGHDR and CDR2 SFDVKD.